The source of this T cell receptor beta chain is a study of cytomegalovirus exposure and HLA in healthy donors. The junction had 10 bases not matched to a gene; V was cut back by 0 bases and J by 2 bases. Germline loops: CDR1 LNHDA, CDR2 SQIVND (reference sequence). The CDR3 spans 18 residues. Donors likely had unrecorded immune exposures despite being nominally healthy when sampled. In the PCR, 60 Vbeta and 13 Jbeta primers were used. Assay used: immunoSEQ multiplex PCR; TCRdb lists only in-frame clones, some missing. Among over 200,000 clones, approximately 87% were seen once, and the ten largest hold 1% to 1.5%. Study results and caveats: Analysis performed later showed TCR beta chains linked to HLA being more clonally expanded than equally common others.

To note about this clone: What it binds is not known.

The TCR was taken from a human donor in good health. Source material: PBMCs. This chain joins TRBV19 and TRBJ2-1, with TRBD1 matching 7 bases. The CDR3 spells CASSIDLSDRVAYNEQFF. CDR3 sequence (DNA): TGTGCCAGTAGTATAGATCTATCCGACAGGGTAGCCTACAATGAGCAGTTCTTC.